The 9 T cell receptor beta chains below come from one sample, sequenced in a study of T cell clonality in common variable immunodeficiency. Study-level findings and limits: Reportedly, TCR beta sequences from common variable immunodeficiency showed fewer deletions and N-nucleotide insertions.

The antigens these receptors bind are not known. Some clones are missing from TCRdb's copy, which holds only in-frame ones; the method was immunoSEQ multiplex PCR. There are 20,000 to 25,000 clones in the sample, none observed a single time. The sample comprised peripheral blood mononuclear cells. Source of these receptors: a human donor with common variable immunodeficiency.

There are many counts of this clone. The missing CDR3 end, 3 residues past where the read stops, is filled in from the germline J gene. J is TRBJ1-2 and V is TRBV6-1; maybe TRBD1 (6 bases). The CDR3 has 13 amino acids. The V and J ends lost 2 bases and 6 bases respectively, with 10 bases between them. Germline CDR1 MNHNS, CDR2 SASEGT. CDR3 sequence reads: CASSERRGDGYTF. The CDR3 bases that were read are TGTGCCAGCAGTGAACGCAGGGGAGATGGC.

This clone has at least ten counts. The CDR3 end lies 3 residues beyond the end of the read and is filled in from the germline J gene. The J gene is TRBJ2-7, the V gene TRBV7-6; tentative D call: TRBD2 (7 bases). The CDR3 extends over 13 amino acids. Per germline, CDR1 SGHVS and CDR2 FNYEAQ. Deletions cut 8 bases from V and 4 bases from J, with 15 bases between. The part of the CDR3 DNA that was read is TGTGCCAGCTCCGAGAGGGGGGGGTACGAG. This codes for CASSERGGYE. The full CDR3 protein is CASSERGGYEQYF.

This clone has a count of ten or more. Read data end 3 residues before the CDR3 end; the end is taken from the germline J gene. V is TRBV7-3 and J is TRBJ2-3; D uncertain. The CDR3 is 16 amino acids. In germline, CDR1 is SGHTA, CDR2 FQGTGA. Trimming took 5 bases from V and 2 from J, leaving 17 bases between them. CDR3: CASSLYVSEDTDTQYF. Incomplete CDR3 DNA: TGTGCCAGCAGCCTTTATGTCAGCGAGGACACAGATACG.

A note on this clone: The read comes to an end 3 residues before the CDR3 does, leaving the germline J gene to fill in the end. V is TRBV20-1 and J is TRBJ2-1; 9 positions match TRBD2. This CDR3 is 13 amino acids long. With 3 bases clipped from V and 3 bases from J, the junction kept 0 bases outside the gene matches. The germline gives CDR1 DFQATT, CDR2 SNEGSKA (reference sequence). The covered CDR3 bases are TGCAGTGCTAGGCGGGGGGGCTACAATGAG. This translates into CSARRGGYNE. The whole CDR3 region reads CSARRGGYNEQFF.

At least ten counts were recorded for this clone. This CDR3 is CASSLPQGALFGYEQYF. CDR3 bases read: TGTGCCAGCAGCTTGCCGCAGGGGGCATTATTCGGCTACGAG. The chain employs TRBV7-8 and TRBJ2-7; TRBD1 matches 8 bases. The missing CDR3 end, 3 residues past where the read stops, is filled in from the germline J gene. J was trimmed by 3 bases and V by 3 bases; bases with no gene match: 13. Germline CDR1 SGHVS, CDR2 FQNEAQ. This CDR3 region has 17 residues.

Of note for this clone: A much larger clone sits a single nucleotide away, making a read error possible. Read sequence stops 3 residues before the CDR3 end, and the germline J gene provides the missing end. Other DNA sequences in the sample encode the same CDR3. V gene TRBV30 combines with J gene TRBJ1-6, with D possibly being TRBD1 (5 bases). The germline V and J ends were trimmed by 3 bases and 10 bases, with 16 bases remaining between them. The CDR3 runs to 14 residues. Germline CDR1 reads GTSNPN; CDR2 reads SVGIG (reference sequence). The sequenced CDR3 bases are TGTGCCTGGAGCCTGGGGGGGGTAGGGTCACCC. This encodes CAWSLGGVGSP. In full, the CDR3 is CAWSLGGVGSPLHF. Full variable domain (remainder filled in from reference TRBV30 and TRBJ1-6): SQTIHQWPATLVQPVGSPLSLECTVEGTSNPNLYWYRQAAGRGLQLLFYSVGIGQISSEVPQNLSASRPQDRQFILSSKKLLLSDSGFYLCAWSLGGVGSPLHFGNGTRLTVT.

This clone was picked up many times. The CDR3 end falls 3 residues outside the read, so it is completed with the germline J gene. The chain carries TRBV30 and TRBJ1-4, with D possibly being TRBD1 (5 bases). CDR3 size: 12 residues. Between the trimmed V and J ends, which lost 4 bases and 10 bases, there was a span of 13 bases. Germline CDR1 reads GTSNPN; CDR2 reads SVGIG (reference sequence). CDR3 in amino acids: CAWTQGDGKLFF. CDR3 DNA, as far as it was read: TGTGCCTGGACGCAGGGAGATGGAAAA.

Many counts were recorded for this clone. The CDR3 end falls 3 residues outside the read, so it is completed with the germline J gene. The genes are TRBV19 and TRBJ2-7, with a tentative D call TRBD1 (6 bases). V was clipped by 8 bases and J by 3 bases, with 20 bases between them. The CDR3 extends over 15 amino acids. In germline, CDR1 is LNHDA, CDR2 SQIVND (reference sequence). The part of the CDR3 DNA that was read is TGTGCCAGTTCCCCGTTCAACAGGGCCAGCTACGAG. Translated, it gives CASSPFNRASYE. The whole CDR3 sequence is CASSPFNRASYEQYF. Using reference TRBV19 and TRBJ2-7 for the parts outside the CDR3, the full variable domain is DGGITQSPKYLFRKEGQNVTLSCEQNLNHDAMYWYRQDPGQGLRLIYYSQIVNDFQKGDIAEGYSVSREKKESFPLTVTSAQKNPTAFYLCASSPFNRASYEQYFGPGTRLTVT.

This clone was counted at least ten times. The missing CDR3 end, 3 residues past where the read stops, is filled in from the germline J gene. This sequence joins TRBV6-2 or TRBV6-3 and TRBJ2-2; TRBD1 matches at 7 bases. V lost 2 bases, J lost 5 bases, and 5 bases stayed unmatched. Germline V gives CDR1 MNHEY, CDR2 SVGEGT. This CDR3 has 15 residues. The covered CDR3 bases are TGTGCCAGCAGTTACAGGGGGCATGGGACCGGGGAG. Its translation is CASSYRGHGTGE. The entire CDR3 is CASSYRGHGTGELFF.